This paragraph covers one T cell receptor beta chain sequence. This entry comes from a study of blood T cell repertoires in COVID-19. Whole-study context: COVID-19 samples from acute and convalescent phases originated in the United States, Italy and Spain. Sources were T cells, B-cell-depleted T cells, or PBMCs; the material itself was cDNA or gDNA.

Per the germline V gene, CDR1 is MNHEY and CDR2 is SVGAGI. There are 11 residues in the CDR3. The ends were cut back, 7 bases at V and 7 bases at J, with 10 bases in the middle. In the original processing: Amplification of reference gene primers was used by the study to estimate nucleated cell counts. Clones were read by immunoSEQ multiplex PCR, and TCRdb kept only the in-frame ones, dropping some. The DNA gave D and trimming, while V, J and clone size come from that table. The table has about 180,000 clones, less than 90% seen once. The sample comprised peripheral blood. The rearrangement uses TRBV6-5 and TRBJ2-5, with a tentative D call TRBD2 (6 bases). The TCR comes from a man aged 18 to 30 with active or convalescent COVID-19. CDR3 nucleotide sequence: TGTGCCAGCATGGGGGAGGTGACCCAGTACTTC. Amino acids: CASMGEVTQYF.